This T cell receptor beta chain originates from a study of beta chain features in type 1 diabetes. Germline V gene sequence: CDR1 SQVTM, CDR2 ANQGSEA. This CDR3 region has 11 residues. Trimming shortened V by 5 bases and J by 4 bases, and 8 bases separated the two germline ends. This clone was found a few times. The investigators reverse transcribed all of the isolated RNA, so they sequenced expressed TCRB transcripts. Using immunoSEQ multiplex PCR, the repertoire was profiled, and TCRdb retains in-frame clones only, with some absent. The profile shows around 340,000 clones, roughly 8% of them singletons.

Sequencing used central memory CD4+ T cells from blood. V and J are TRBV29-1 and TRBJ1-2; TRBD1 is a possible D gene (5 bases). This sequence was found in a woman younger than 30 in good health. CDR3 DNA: TGCAGCGTTAAGGGGACCTATGGCTACACCTTC. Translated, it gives CSVKGTYGYTF.